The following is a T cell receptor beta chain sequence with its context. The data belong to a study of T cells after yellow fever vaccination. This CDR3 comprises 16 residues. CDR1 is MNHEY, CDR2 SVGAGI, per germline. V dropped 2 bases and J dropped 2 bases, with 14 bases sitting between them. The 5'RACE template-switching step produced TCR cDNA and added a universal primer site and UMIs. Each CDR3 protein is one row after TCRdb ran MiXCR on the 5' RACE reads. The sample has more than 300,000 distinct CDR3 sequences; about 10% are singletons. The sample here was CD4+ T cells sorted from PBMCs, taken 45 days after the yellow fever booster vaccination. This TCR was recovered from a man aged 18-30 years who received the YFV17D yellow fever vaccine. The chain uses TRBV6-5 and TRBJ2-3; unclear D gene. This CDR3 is CASSYESRSSTDTQYF. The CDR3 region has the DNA TGTGCCAGCAGTTACGAATCCAGGAGCTCCACAGATACGCAGTATTTT.